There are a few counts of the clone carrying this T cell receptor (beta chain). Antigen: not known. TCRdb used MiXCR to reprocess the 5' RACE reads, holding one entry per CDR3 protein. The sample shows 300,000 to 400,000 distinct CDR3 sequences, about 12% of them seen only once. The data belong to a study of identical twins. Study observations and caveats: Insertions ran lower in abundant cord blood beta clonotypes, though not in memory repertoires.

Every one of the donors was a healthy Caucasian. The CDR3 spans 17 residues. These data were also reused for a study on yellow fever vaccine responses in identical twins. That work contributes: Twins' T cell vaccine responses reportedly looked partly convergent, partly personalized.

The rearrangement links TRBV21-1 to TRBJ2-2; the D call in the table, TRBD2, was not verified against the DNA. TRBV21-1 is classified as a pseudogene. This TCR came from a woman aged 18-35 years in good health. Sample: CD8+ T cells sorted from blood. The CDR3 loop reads CASKRLAGKANTGELFF. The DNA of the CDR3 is TGTGCCAGCAAGAGACTAGCGGGAAAGGCGAACACCGGGGAGCTGTTTTTT.